This paragraph reports one T cell receptor (beta chain). Its antigen target is currently unknown. The sample holds no much larger clone one base away, and base qualities are not on file. Measured from the cysteine to the phenylalanine, the CDR3 is 15 residues long. Of all the DNA, just the CDR3 is kept, 45 bases in frame from base 1. Trimming at the junction amounts to 4 bases on V and 3 bases on J, and the germline ends lie 13 bases apart. The germline V gene gives CDR1 as MNHEY and CDR2 as SVGAGI. These data originate in a study of vaccination effects on CD4 cells after COVID-19 (dated by TCRdb to between 2020 and 2023). With respect to the entire study: Three convalescent patients were sampled early (day +14) and late (day +241, +227, +161 respectively) after vaccination. Across the study, the median time from the second dose to post-vaccine sampling was 72 days (range 14 to 241). The study compared SARS-CoV-2 spike-specific CD4+ TCR repertoires before and after mRNA vaccination in COVID-19 convalescent patients and infection-naive vaccine recipients. The full study included some 10 COVID-19 convalescent patients and a handful of SARS-CoV-2-naive healthy vaccine recipients. Cultures from other donors in the study were sequenced using the Oncomine TCR Beta short-read assay on an Illumina iSeq 100.

Summary of the overall study and its limitations: Among convalescent patients, the spike-reactive repertoire after vaccination was made up mainly of new vaccine-induced clones that were largely distinct from the clones induced by infection. The study was limited by a small number of convalescent patients and lacked early post-infection timepoints. Clones induced by infection and clones induced by vaccination both contracted markedly at late timepoints after vaccination, which fits with T cell responses waning over time.

The method behind the library was the immunoSEQ multiplex PCR assay. TCR beta CDR3 sequencing was performed on DNA from the cultured, isolated CD4+ T cells. Per the source publication's procedure: Non-productive TCR sequences were removed and reads were trimmed to the CDR3 region, keeping CDR3s of at least 7 amino acids. The MANAFEST web app was used to identify antigen-specific clonotypes by comparing expansion in peptide wells with expansion in reference cultures. To be called positive, a clone needed expansion at FDR<0.05 compared with the reference and with all other wells, an odds ratio greater than 5, and a frequency greater than 0.1% in two replicate wells. A clonotype was called cross-reactive if it was significantly expanded both in SARS-CoV-2 spike wells and in at least one common cold coronavirus spike condition. Using the stringdist R package, CDR3 similarity was measured by Levenshtein distance, and unrooted trees were constructed with ape in R 3.6.1. TCRdb obtained this table from immuneACCESS and retained in-frame rearrangements with V and J assigned. These tables miss some clones; where compared with another copy, unresolved V genes account for less than half of the shortfall, and the remainder is unexplained. The V and J calls and clone size are taken from that table; D and trimming were inferred from the DNA. The sample includes 17,000 or so clones, with about 70% observed a single time. The biggest ten clones account for under 25% of the sample.

The ViraFEST assay stimulated PBMC with viral peptide pools and then used TCR sequencing to identify antigen-specific CD4+ T cell clonotypes by expansion. After less than 13 days of culture, CD4+ T cells were isolated with the EasySep CD4+ T cell isolation kit. PCR-confirmed SARS-CoV-2 infection had occurred in convalescent patients between March and December 2020, before the Alpha, Beta and Delta variants emerged in the United States. Two doses of either the BNT162b2 or the mRNA-1273 mRNA SARS-CoV-2 vaccine were administered to participants. Each well held 2 million to 2.5 million PBMC cultured in IMDM containing roughly 5% human AB serum, about 10 IU/ml IL-2 and gentamicin, along with about 10 ug/ml peptides. Half of the culture medium was replaced with fresh IL-2-containing medium on days 3 and 7. Each peptide stimulation condition was cultured in triplicate wells unless otherwise noted. Using Ficoll-Paque Plus gradient centrifugation, PBMC were separated from whole blood and then either used fresh or cryopreserved at -140C. Overlapping peptide pools spanned the spike proteins of SARS-CoV-2 and the common cold coronaviruses HCoV-NL63, HCoV-OC43 and HCoV-229E. The QIAamp micro DNA kit was used to extract genomic DNA from the cultured CD4+ T cells.

The chain joins TRBV6-5 to TRBJ1-5; a tentative D match to TRBD1 spans 5 bases. The receptor's source is a human donor who had a prior SARS-CoV-2 infection. Sequencing used CD4+ T cells from PBMCs cultured with SARS-CoV-2 spike peptides, obtained after COVID-19 vaccination. The intended sense of this specimen's cell subset or site label: SARS-CoV-2 spike overlapping peptide pool stimulation. The CDR3 sequence is CASSFPSGDNQPQHF. The DNA reads TGTGCCAGCAGTTTCCCGTCGGGGGACAATCAGCCCCAGCATTTT.